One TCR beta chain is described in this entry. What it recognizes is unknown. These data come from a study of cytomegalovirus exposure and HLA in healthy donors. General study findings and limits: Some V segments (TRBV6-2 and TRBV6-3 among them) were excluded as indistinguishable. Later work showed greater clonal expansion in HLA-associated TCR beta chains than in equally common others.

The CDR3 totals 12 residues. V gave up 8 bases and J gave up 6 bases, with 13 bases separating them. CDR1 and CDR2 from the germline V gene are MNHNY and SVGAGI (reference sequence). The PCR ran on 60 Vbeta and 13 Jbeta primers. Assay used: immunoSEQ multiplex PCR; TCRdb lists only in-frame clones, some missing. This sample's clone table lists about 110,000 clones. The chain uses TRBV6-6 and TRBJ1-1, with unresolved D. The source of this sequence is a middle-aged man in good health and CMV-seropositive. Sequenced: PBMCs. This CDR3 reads CASRGTIAEAFF. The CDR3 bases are TGTGCCAGCCGGGGTACAATCGCTGAAGCTTTCTTT.